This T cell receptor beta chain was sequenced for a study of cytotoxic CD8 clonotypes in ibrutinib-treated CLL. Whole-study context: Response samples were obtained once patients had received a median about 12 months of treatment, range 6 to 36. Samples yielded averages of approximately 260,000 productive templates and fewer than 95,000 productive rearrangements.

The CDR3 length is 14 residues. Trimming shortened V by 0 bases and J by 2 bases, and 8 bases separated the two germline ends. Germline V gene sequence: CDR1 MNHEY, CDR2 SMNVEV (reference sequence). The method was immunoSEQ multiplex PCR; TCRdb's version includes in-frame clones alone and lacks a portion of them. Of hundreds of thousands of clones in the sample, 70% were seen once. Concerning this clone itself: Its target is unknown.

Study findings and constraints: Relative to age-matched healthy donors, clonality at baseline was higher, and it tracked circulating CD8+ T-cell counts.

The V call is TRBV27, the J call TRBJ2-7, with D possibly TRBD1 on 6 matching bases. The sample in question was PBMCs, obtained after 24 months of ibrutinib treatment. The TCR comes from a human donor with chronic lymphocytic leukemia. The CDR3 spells CASSLSGATYEQYF. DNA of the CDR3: TGTGCCAGCAGTTTATCGGGGGCTACCTACGAGCAGTACTTC.